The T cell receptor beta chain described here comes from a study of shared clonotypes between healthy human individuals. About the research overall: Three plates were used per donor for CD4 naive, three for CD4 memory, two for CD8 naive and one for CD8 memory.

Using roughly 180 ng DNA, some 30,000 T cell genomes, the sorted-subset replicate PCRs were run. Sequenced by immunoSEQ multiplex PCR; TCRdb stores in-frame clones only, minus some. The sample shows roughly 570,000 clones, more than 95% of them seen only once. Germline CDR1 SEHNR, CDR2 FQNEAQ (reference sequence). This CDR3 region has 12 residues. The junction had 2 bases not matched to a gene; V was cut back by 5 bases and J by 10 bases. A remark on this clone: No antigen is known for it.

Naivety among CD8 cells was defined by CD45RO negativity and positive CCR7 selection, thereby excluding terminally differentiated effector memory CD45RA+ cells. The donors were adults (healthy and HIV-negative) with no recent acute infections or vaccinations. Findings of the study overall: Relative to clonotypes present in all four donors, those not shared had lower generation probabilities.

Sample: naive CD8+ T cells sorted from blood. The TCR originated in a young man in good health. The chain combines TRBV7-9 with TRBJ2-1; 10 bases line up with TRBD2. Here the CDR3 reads CASSPGLAEQFF. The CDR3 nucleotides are TGTGCCAGCAGCCCGGGACTAGCGGAGCAGTTCTTC.